This T cell receptor beta chain stems from a study of T cells in Graves' hyperthyroidism and ophthalmopathy. This CDR3 is built from 12 residues. Germline CDR1 is GTSNPN and CDR2 is SVGIG (reference sequence). The V end lost 4 bases, the J end lost 1 base, and 8 bases lay between the germline ends. The source material, RNA transcripts, was used to amplify TCR beta CDR3 regions. First-round RT-PCR targeting the TCR CDR3 was performed with the HTBI primer set. TCRdb re-called the multiplex PCR reads through MiXCR, storing one row per CDR3 protein. The top ten hold 5% to 6.5% of the sample, which has approximately 410,000 distinct CDR3 sequences, approximately 15% seen once. In its sample, this clonotype was seen many times.

The material sequenced was blood. The chain joins TRBV30 to TRBJ2-7; a possible D gene is TRBD1 (5 bases). The sequence derives from a woman between 18 and 29 years old with Graves' hyperthyroidism. This CDR3 reads CAWNQGSYEQYF. The CDR3 nucleotides read TGTGCCTGGAACCAGGGTTCCTACGAGCAGTACTTC.